This is a list of T cell receptor beta chains from one sample in a study of blood T cell repertoires in COVID-19. The repertoire was sequenced with immunoSEQ multiplex PCR; TCRdb's copy has only in-frame clones and lacks some. The sample consists of approximately 120,000 clones, around three quarters of them appearing once. Sequenced sample: peripheral blood. The receptors shown here come from a human donor in a cohort sampled during active or convalescent COVID-19. The CDR3 runs from the conserved cysteine through the conserved F or W. The D gene is left open where the match is weak. Size values are once, few and many counts, or a class for expanded clones, and some rows have none.

>TRBD2|TRBJ2-1|NA|TRBV4-3|16
CASSQGPLAGGHEQFF
TGCGCCAGCAGCCAAGGACCGCTAGCGGGGGGTCATGAGCAGTTCTTC
>TRBD1|TRBJ1-2|NA|TRBV7-9|12
CASRLQGIGYTF
TGTGCCAGCAGACTACAGGGGATCGGCTACACCTTC
>NA|TRBJ1-2|NA|TRBV18|14
CASSPSGGGYGYTF
TGTGCCAGCTCACCGTCTGGGGGCGGCTATGGCTACACCTTC
>TRBD1|TRBJ1-1|NA|TRBV18|15
CASSLQGALRTEAFF
TGTGCCAGCTCTCTCCAGGGGGCTCTTAGGACTGAAGCTTTCTTT
>NA|TRBJ1-5|NA|TRBV19|16
CASRLGRANSNQPQHF
TGTGCCAGTCGACTTGGCAGGGCTAATAGCAATCAGCCCCAGCATTTT
>TRBD2|TRBJ2-3|NA|TRBV7-2|15
CASSFGLASTDTQYF
TGTGCCAGCAGCTTTGGACTAGCGAGCACAGATACGCAGTATTTT
>TRBD1|TRBJ2-1|few|TRBV13|14
CASSGQGTYNEQFF
TGTGCCAGCTCGGGACAGGGGACCTACAATGAGCAGTTCTTC
>NA|TRBJ1-1|once|TRBV5-6|12
CASKSGNTEAFF
TGTGCCAGCAAGAGCGGGAACACTGAAGCTTTCTTT
>TRBD1|TRBJ1-1|NA|TRBV30|14
CAWRTWTGNTEAFF
TGTGCCTGGAGAACCTGGACAGGGAACACTGAAGCTTTCTTT
>NA|TRBJ1-1|NA|TRBV5-1|15
CASSLGQGVNTEAFF
TGCGCCAGCAGCTTGGGGCAGGGCGTAAACACTGAAGCTTTCTTT
>NA|TRBJ1-2|few|TRBV12-3/TRBV12-4|11
CASSLTYGYTF
TGTGCCAGCAGTTTGACTTATGGCTACACCTTC
>NA|TRBJ2-3|NA|TRBV6-5|14
CASSRFTRADTQYF
TGTGCCAGCAGCCGCTTCACTAGGGCAGATACGCAGTATTTT
>NA|TRBJ2-7|few|TRBV11-1|14
CASSFGSHVYEQYF
TGTGCCAGCAGCTTTGGGAGCCACGTCTACGAGCAGTACTTC
>TRBD1|TRBJ2-7|NA|TRBV5-6|15
CASSFWDRASYEQYF
TGTGCCAGCAGCTTTTGGGACAGGGCTAGCTACGAGCAGTACTTC
>TRBD2|TRBJ2-7|NA|TRBV3-1/TRBV3-2|15
CASSQLAGGPPEQYF
TGTGCCAGCAGCCAATTAGCGGGGGGACCTCCGGAGCAGTACTTC
>NA|TRBJ1-2|once|TRBV7-2|14
CASSLGGVNYGYTF
TGTGCCAGCAGCTTAGGCGGGGTTAACTATGGCTACACCTTC
>NA|TRBJ1-1|once|TRBV18|14
CASSPAGTNTEAFF
TGTGCCAGCTCACCAGCGGGTACGAACACTGAAGCTTTCTTT
>NA|TRBJ1-3|NA|TRBV9|13
CASSTSSGNTIYF
TGTGCCAGCAGCACGAGCTCTGGAAACACCATATATTTT
>NA|TRBJ1-1|NA|TRBV6-2/TRBV6-3|16
CASSYSTGEMNTEAFF
TGTGCCAGCAGTTACTCGACGGGAGAGATGAACACTGAAGCTTTCTTT
>TRBD1|TRBJ1-5|NA|TRBV7-9|17
CASSSGQGVEGNQPQHF
TGTGCCAGCAGCTCGGGACAGGGGGTAGAGGGCAATCAGCCCCAGCATTTT
>NA|TRBJ1-5|NA|TRBV3-1/TRBV3-2|16
CASITLGQSSNQPQHF
TGTGCCAGCATCACACTCGGACAGTCTAGCAATCAGCCCCAGCATTTT
>NA|TRBJ2-5|NA|TRBV5-1|15
CASSRGAGPEETQYF
TGCGCCAGCAGCCGGGGGGCGGGGCCCGAGGAGACCCAGTACTTC
>TRBD1|TRBJ2-7|NA|TRBV28|15
CASSGGQGTVYEQYF
TGTGCCAGCAGTGGGGGACAGGGGACTGTCTACGAGCAGTACTTC
>NA|TRBJ1-5|NA|TRBV28|14
CASNWARGVQPQHF
TGTGCCAGCAATTGGGCCAGGGGTGTCCAGCCCCAGCATTTT
>TRBD1|TRBJ2-2|few|TRBV7-9|14
CASSPRTGVGELFF
TGTGCCAGCAGTCCCCGGACAGGGGTCGGGGAGCTGTTTTTT
>TRBD2|TRBJ2-7|NA|TRBV20-1|14
CSASSGGAQYEQYF
TGCAGTGCTAGTAGCGGGGGAGCGCAGTACGAGCAGTACTTC
>NA|TRBJ1-6|NA|TRBV4-1|16
CASSQLQSSYNSPLHF
TGCGCCAGCAGTCAACTACAGAGCTCCTATAATTCACCCCTCCACTTT
>NA|TRBJ1-5|NA|TRBV6-2/TRBV6-3|16
CASSYPGGVGHQPQHF
TGTGCCAGCAGTTACCCCGGCGGGGTTGGCCATCAGCCCCAGCATTTT
>NA|TRBJ2-3|NA|TRBV6-2/TRBV6-3|13
CASSRRGVDTQYF
TGTGCCAGCAGTCGGAGAGGCGTAGATACGCAGTATTTT
>TRBD1|TRBJ2-2|NA|TRBV29-1|15
CSVRGGQGGTGELFF
TGCAGCGTCCGGGGTGGACAGGGGGGTACCGGGGAGCTGTTTTTT
>NA|TRBJ2-6|NA|TRBV18|18
CASSPLFTGTPGANVLTF
TGTGCCAGCTCACCCCTATTCACCGGGACTCCAGGGGCCAACGTCCTGACTTTC
>NA|TRBJ2-2|NA|TRBV5-5|16
CASSWKRTQNTGELFF
TGTGCCAGCAGCTGGAAAAGGACTCAGAACACCGGGGAGCTGTTTTTT
>TRBD1|TRBJ1-2|NA|TRBV25-1|12
CASSGQGYGYTF
TGTGCCAGCAGCGGACAGGGCTATGGCTACACCTTC
>NA|TRBJ1-5|once|TRBV7-2|16
CASSLAVGQHNQPQHF
TGTGCCAGCAGCTTAGCGGTAGGACAGCACAATCAGCCCCAGCATTTT
>NA|TRBJ2-3|NA|TRBV19|14
CASSIDRSTDTQYF
TGTGCCAGTAGTATAGACAGAAGCACAGATACGCAGTATTTT
>NA|TRBJ2-7|NA|TRBV3-1/TRBV3-2|17
CASSHANGGRPPYEQYF
TGTGCCAGCAGCCATGCCAACGGGGGAAGGCCTCCCTACGAGCAGTACTTC
>NA|TRBJ2-2|NA|TRBV7-2|15
CASSLRGRVTGELFF
TGTGCCAGCAGCTTAAGAGGCAGGGTCACCGGGGAGCTGTTTTTT
>TRBD2|TRBJ2-2|once|TRBV6-2/TRBV6-3|15
CASSITSGLAGELFF
TGTGCCAGCAGTATCACTAGCGGCCTCGCCGGGGAGCTGTTTTTT
>TRBD2|TRBJ2-2|NA|TRBV5-8|17
CASSRGLAGPRFGELFF
TGTGCCAGCAGCAGGGGACTAGCGGGGCCACGGTTCGGGGAGCTGTTTTTT
>NA|TRBJ2-2|NA|TRBV7-2|17
CASSRVTGTFNTGELFF
TGTGCCAGCAGCCGGGTGACCGGGACTTTTAACACCGGGGAGCTGTTTTTT
>NA|TRBJ1-5|NA|TRBV10-3|16
CAISESLVVSNQPQHF
TGTGCCATCAGTGAGTCCCTAGTCGTTAGTAATCAGCCCCAGCATTTT